Shown below are 13 T cell receptor beta chains from a single sample sequenced in a study of T cell responses to AZD1222 COVID-19 vaccine. Clones were read by immunoSEQ multiplex PCR, and TCRdb kept only the in-frame ones, dropping some. The sample holds 130,000 to 150,000 clones, about 93% seen once. The sequences come from peripheral blood, collected on day 0 of MenACWY control vaccination. The receptors shown here come from an adult in good health.

This chain uses TRBV18 with TRBJ2-5; D is unresolved. Germline CDR1 reads KGHSH; CDR2 reads LQKENI. The CDR3 loop spans 14 amino acids. The V gene lost 3 bases and the J gene lost 2 bases, with 10 bases spanning the gap. In DNA, the CDR3 is TGTGCCAGCTCACCCCTTCCCGGGCAAGAGACCCAGTACTTC. The encoded protein is CASSPLPGQETQYF.

The chain couples TRBV4-1 to TRBJ1-2; 7 nucleotides align to TRBD1. Germline V gene data show CDR1 as MGHRA and CDR2 as YSYEKL. With V trimmed by 1 base and J by 4 bases, 18 bases remained unmatched. The CDR3 has 19 amino acids. The CDR3, as DNA: TGCGCCAGCAGCCAAGCACTCAAGGACAGGACCCCACGGATCTATGGCTACACCTTC. Its translation is CASSQALKDRTPRIYGYTF.

The chain joins TRBV6-5 to TRBJ2-7; D unresolved. The germline gives CDR1 MNHEY, CDR2 SVGAGI. The V and J ends lost 0 bases and 3 bases respectively, with 6 bases between them. The CDR3 is made up of 13 amino acids. The CDR3 DNA is TGTGCCAGCAGTTACTCGTACGGCTACGAGCAGTACTTC. Encoded protein: CASSYSYGYEQYF.

The chain employs TRBV5-6 and TRBJ1-1, with a weak D call TRBD1 (6 bases). Germline CDR1 and CDR2: SGHDT and YYEEEE. The CDR3 runs to 14 residues. Trimming left V 4 bases short and J 0 bases short, with 10 bases between. DNA of the CDR3: TGTGCCAGCAGCCGCCGGACAGTGAACACTGAAGCTTTCTTT. This translates into CASSRRTVNTEAFF.

The chain employs TRBV27 and TRBJ1-1; D call uncertain. The CDR3 contains 15 residues. V lost 4 bases, J lost 0 bases, and 12 bases lay in between. The germline V gene has CDR1 MNHEY and CDR2 SMNVEV (reference sequence). As DNA, the CDR3 is TGTGCCAGCAGTTCGACAAACCCCATGAACACTGAAGCTTTCTTT. Protein: CASSSTNPMNTEAFF.

The chain couples TRBV19 to TRBJ1-3; 8 nucleotides agree with TRBD1. Germline V gene sequence: CDR1 LNHDA, CDR2 SQIVND (reference sequence). CDR3 length: 13 amino acids. V lost 8 bases, J lost 2 bases, and 2 bases stayed unmatched. CDR3 in amino acids: CASEQGAGNTIYF. The CDR3 coding sequence is TGTGCCAGTGAACAGGGGGCTGGAAACACCATATATTTT.

The count of this clone is one. The chain uses TRBV3-1 (or the pseudogene TRBV3-2) and TRBJ2-1; 8 bases are shared with TRBD2. The V and J ends lost 7 bases and 8 bases, in that order; junction bases with no gene match: 10. CDR1 and CDR2 (germline): LGHDT, YNNKEL (reference sequence). This CDR3 has 14 amino acids. The CDR3 spells CASNLRGGNDEQFF. CDR3 coding DNA: TGTGCCAGCAACTTACGGGGGGGGAATGATGAGCAGTTCTTC.

This chain links TRBV7-9 with TRBJ2-7; TRBD2 aligns across 9 bases. Germline values: CDR1 SEHNR, CDR2 FQNEAQ (reference sequence). V shed 3 bases, J shed 2 bases, and the junction held 2 bases outside the gene matches. The CDR3 extends over 14 amino acids. The CDR3 region is CASSLSGGTYEQYF. The CDR3 DNA reads TGTGCCAGCAGCTTGAGCGGGGGGACCTACGAGCAGTACTTC.

The rearrangement links TRBV11-3 to TRBJ2-2; 8 bases are shared with TRBD1. V was clipped by 5 bases and J by 5 bases; unmatched bases: 7. Germline lookup yields CDR1 SGHNT and CDR2 YENEEA. The CDR3 contains 15 residues. CDR3 region: CASSPRQGITGELFF. CDR3 sequence (DNA): TGTGCCAGCAGCCCCAGACAGGGGATTACCGGGGAGCTGTTTTTT.

The DNA of the CDR3 is TGTGCCAGCATTTCTGACAGGGAGGGCTACACCTTC. Encoded protein: CASISDREGYTF. J is TRBJ1-2 and V is TRBV2; 7 bases are a match to TRBD1. The CDR3 spans 12 residues. V shed 7 bases and J 8 bases; nucleotides not matched to a gene: 7. The germline gives CDR1 SNHLY, CDR2 FYNNEI.

The chain links TRBV4-1 to TRBJ1-6, with a weak D call TRBD1 (6 bases). The CDR3 contains 16 residues. Trimming took 4 bases from V and 7 from J, leaving 17 bases between them. Germline V gene lookup returns CDR1 MGHRA and CDR2 YSYEKL. CDR3 nucleotides: TGCGCCAGCAGCCTCGTCCGGGGGCTTGGGAATTCACCCCTCCACTTT. Translated, it gives CASSLVRGLGNSPLHF.

This chain uses TRBV27 with TRBJ2-3; no clear D gene. The V end lost 10 bases, the J end lost 6 bases, and 11 bases lay between the germline ends. The V gene's germline CDR1 is MNHEY and CDR2 SMNVEV (reference sequence). The CDR3 loop spans 11 amino acids. DNA for the CDR3: TGTGCCACCATGAGGTTCGATACGCAGTATTTT. It specifies CATMRFDTQYF.

This clone was counted many times. The genes are TRBV10-1 and TRBJ1-1; maybe TRBD1 (6 bases). Trimming left V 2 bases short and J 4 bases short, with 8 bases between. From germline, CDR1 is WNHNN and CDR2 SYGVQD (reference sequence). The CDR3 extends over 13 amino acids. CDR3 coding DNA: TGCGCCAGCAGTGAGACAGGGCTCACTGAAGCTTTCTTT. This sequence encodes CASSETGLTEAFF.